This TCR beta chain was identified during a study of cytomegalovirus exposure and HLA in healthy donors. Amplification used 60 Vbeta primers and 13 Jbeta primers. Assay used: immunoSEQ multiplex PCR; TCRdb lists only in-frame clones, some missing. This sample carries over 150,000 clones, with approximately 0.74% going to the ten biggest clones. In the case of this clone: Its target is unknown.

Study conclusions and caveats: Highly shared sequence variants in one cluster were likely a sequencing artifact. V- and J-gene trimming of TCR beta was linked (in a later analysis) to a missense DCLRE1C variant. Cytomegalovirus-associated TCR beta chains were listed, numbering 150 to 200. It was reportedly the case that the classifier diagnosed cytomegalovirus status with high specificity and sensitivity.

Germline CDR1 MNHNY, CDR2 SVGAGI (reference sequence). The CDR3 totals 11 residues. Trimming took 9 bases from V and 4 from J; bases not matched to a gene: 2. Sequencing used PBMCs. The chain uses TRBV6-6 and TRBJ1-2; 7 nucleotides line up with TRBD1. The clonotype originates from a boy aged 10-17 years in good health and CMV-seronegative. CDR3 sequence: CASWTGYGYTF. In DNA form, the CDR3 reads TGTGCCAGTTGGACAGGCTATGGCTACACCTTC.